A single TCR beta chain is shown here with its context. Its antigen is as yet unknown. These data originate in a study of T cell responses to AZD1222 COVID-19 vaccine. Study details: Second doses at about 4 or about 12 weeks were pooled.

The V gene's germline CDR1 is MRHNA and CDR2 SNTAGT. With V trimmed by 3 bases and J by 6 bases, 10 bases remained unmatched. CDR3 size: 18 residues. Whole-study results and caveats: Recipients of two AZD1222 doses showed rising Spike-specific TCR breadth and depth. Targets within unmutated variant regions were reportedly found for nearly half of spike-specific TCRs. Females outnumbered males among donors, who were mostly white British; clonal diversity was possibly underestimated.

Clones were read by immunoSEQ multiplex PCR, and TCRdb kept only the in-frame ones, dropping some. The data hold approximately 140,000 clones, with approximately 90% observed a single time. The TCR originated in an adult in good health. The specimen comprised peripheral blood, sampled on day 0 of AZD1222 vaccination. The J gene is TRBJ2-1, the V gene TRBV6-4; TRBD2 matches at 14 bases. The CDR3 loop reads CASSELPGLAGAANEQFF. In nucleotides, the CDR3 is TGTGCCAGCAGTGAACTCCCGGGACTAGCGGGAGCCGCCAATGAGCAGTTCTTC.